The 18 T cell receptor beta chains in this list originate from one sample, sequenced in a study of cytomegalovirus exposure and HLA in healthy donors. The primer mix had 60 Vbeta and 13 Jbeta primers. Assay used: immunoSEQ multiplex PCR; TCRdb lists only in-frame clones, some missing. The sample contains 150,000 to 200,000 clones, about three quarters of which appear only once. Sequenced sample: PBMCs. Receptors originate from a female donor in good health and CMV-seronegative.

The chain links TRBV5-1 to TRBJ2-1, with 16 bases aligning to TRBD2. CDR3 size: 19 residues. The germline CDR1 and CDR2 sequences are SGHRS and YFSETQ. After removal of 5 bases from V and 0 bases from J, the junction contained 8 bases not matched to a gene. DNA for the CDR3: TGCGCCAGCAGTCAAGGGGGACTAGCGGGGGGGAGCTCCTACAATGAGCAGTTCTTC. Amino acids: CASSQGGLAGGSSYNEQFF.

J is TRBJ2-2 and V is TRBV2, with 7 bases aligning to TRBD2. J was trimmed by 7 bases and V by 7 bases; bases with no gene match: 6. The CDR3 extends over 13 amino acids. Germline V lookup: CDR1 SNHLY, CDR2 FYNNEI. This chain's CDR3 is CASIGGSDGELFF. As DNA, the CDR3 is TGTGCCAGCATCGGCGGGAGCGACGGGGAGCTGTTTTTT.

The chain employs TRBV2 and TRBJ1-5; TRBD1 agrees at 8 bases. This CDR3 comprises 14 residues. CDR1 and CDR2 (germline): SNHLY, FYNNEI. The V gene end was trimmed by 6 bases and the J gene end by 2 bases; junction bases not matched to a gene: 3. Here the CDR3 DNA reads TGTGCCAGCAGCGGACAGGGAGGCAATCAGCCCCAGCATTTT. This translates into CASSGQGGNQPQHF.

The chain combines TRBV18 with TRBJ2-6; 9 bases line up with TRBD1. V lost 0 bases to trimming and J lost 4 bases; unmatched junction nucleotides: 7. In germline, CDR1 is KGHSH, CDR2 LQKENI. This CDR3 spans 18 amino acids. The CDR3 nucleotides are TGTGCCAGCTCACCACCGAGGGGGACAGGGCCAGGGGCCAACGTCCTGACTTTC. This gives the protein CASSPPRGTGPGANVLTF.

The chain uses TRBV25-1 and TRBJ1-2; D gene ambiguous. The CDR3 extends over 15 amino acids. CDR1 and CDR2 (germline): MGHDK, SYGVNS. With 3 bases removed from V and 8 bases from J, the gap between germline ends came to 19 bases. The CDR3 nucleotides are TGTGCCAGCAGTGACTCCCCCGTTACAATCCGAGGCTACACCTTC. Its translation is CASSDSPVTIRGYTF.

This CDR3 is CASSLAKGQGANTGELFF. The CDR3 coding sequence is TGTGCCAGCAGCTTAGCGAAGGGACAGGGGGCAAACACCGGGGAGCTGTTTTTT. The chain employs TRBV7-9 and TRBJ2-2; TRBD1 agrees at 12 bases. Trimming cost V 0 bases and J 2 bases; bases outside gene matches: 4. Germline lookup yields CDR1 SEHNR and CDR2 FQNEAQ (reference sequence). The CDR3 covers 18 residues.

V and J are TRBV7-9 and TRBJ2-2, with 7 bases aligning to TRBD2. Losses at the gene ends were 4 bases for V and 7 bases for J; bases not matched to a gene: 12. Germline-derived CDR1 and CDR2 are SEHNR and FQNEAQ (reference sequence). The length of the CDR3 is 16 residues. This CDR3 is CASSSDGRPSDGELFF. The DNA for the CDR3 is TGTGCCAGCAGCTCTGACGGGAGGCCCTCGGACGGGGAGCTGTTTTTT.

This clone was recorded a few times. J is TRBJ2-3 and V is TRBV29-1; D perhaps matches TRBD1 (5 bases). Per the germline V gene, CDR1 is SQVTM and CDR2 is ANQGSEA. This CDR3 contains 13 residues. V was trimmed by 7 bases and J by 2 bases, leaving 13 bases between them. The CDR3 coding sequence is TGCAGCGCTTCCAGGGCCCACACAGATACGCAGTATTTT. Translated: CSASRAHTDTQYF.

This chain uses TRBV5-5 with TRBJ2-7, with a tentative D call TRBD1 (6 bases). The CDR3 covers 14 residues. CDR1 SGHKS and CDR2 YYEKEE come from the germline V gene (reference sequence). The V end was cut by 1 base, the J end by 6 bases, with 14 bases between. CDR3 in DNA: TGTGCCAGCAGCTTGTTGCAGGGGCCCATCGAGCAGTACTTC. This gives the protein CASSLLQGPIEQYF. Based on the CDR3 plus reference TRBV5-5 and TRBJ2-7, the full variable domain is DAGVTQSPTHLIKTRGQQVTLRCSPISGHKSVSWYQQVLGQGPQFIFQYYEKEERGRGNFPDRFSARQFPNYSSELNVNALLLGDSALYLCASSLLQGPIEQYFGPGTRLTVT.

The chain has TRBV2 and TRBJ1-5; 9 bases agree with TRBD1. The germline gives CDR1 SNHLY, CDR2 FYNNEI. V lost 2 bases to trimming and J lost 5 bases; unmatched junction nucleotides: 4. The CDR3 runs to 15 residues. Here the CDR3 reads CASSEQGQGYQPQHF. The DNA for the CDR3 is TGTGCCAGCAGTGAACAGGGACAGGGTTATCAGCCCCAGCATTTT.

V and J are TRBV4-1 and TRBJ1-4, with TRBD1 matching over 8 bases. Germline CDR1 is MGHRA and CDR2 is YSYEKL. The CDR3 spans 15 residues. V lost 0 bases and J lost 10; bases outside the gene matches: 7. CDR3 amino acids: CASSQDHGQGRKLFF. The CDR3 nucleotides are TGCGCCAGCAGCCAAGATCACGGACAGGGAAGAAAACTGTTTTTT.

The gene calls are TRBV7-9 and TRBJ1-1, with 8 bases aligning to TRBD1. This CDR3 comprises 12 residues. Germline V gene data show CDR1 as SEHNR and CDR2 as FQNEAQ (reference sequence). Unmatched junction bases numbered 3, after V lost 5 bases and J lost 7 bases. The CDR3 coding sequence is TGTGCCAGCAGCCACGACAGGGGTGAAGCTTTCTTT. The encoded protein is CASSHDRGEAFF.

V and J are TRBV29-1 and TRBJ1-2; 8 bases fit TRBD1. The germline gives CDR1 SQVTM, CDR2 ANQGSEA. This CDR3 comprises 12 residues. With 6 bases clipped from V and 3 bases from J, the junction kept 3 bases outside the gene matches. The CDR3 reads CSVDREDYGYTF. The CDR3, as DNA: TGCAGCGTGGACAGGGAGGACTATGGCTACACCTTC.

This clone has just a few counts. This chain links TRBV18 with TRBJ1-2; TRBD1 matches at 9 bases. J gave up 5 bases and V 4 bases, and 8 bases lay outside the gene matches. Germline values: CDR1 KGHSH, CDR2 LQKENI. The CDR3 is made up of 15 amino acids. The CDR3 here is CASSQSKDRGYGYTF. In DNA, the CDR3 is TGTGCCAGCTCACAATCCAAAGACAGGGGGTATGGCTACACCTTC.

Only a few counts were recorded for this clone. V is TRBV18 and J is TRBJ2-7, with TRBD2 matching 12 bases. Germline CDR1 KGHSH, CDR2 LQKENI. Losses at the gene ends were 3 bases for V and 1 base for J; bases not matched to a gene: 4. The CDR3 totals 16 residues. DNA for the CDR3: TGTGCCAGCTCACCCGGACTAGCGGGAAGGTCCTACGAGCAGTACTTC. The encoded protein is CASSPGLAGRSYEQYF.

The DNA of the CDR3 is TGTGCCAGTACCCCGCCAGGGCTAAGGAATCAGCCCCAGCATTTT. Translating gives CASTPPGLRNQPQHF. The V call is TRBV19, the J call TRBJ1-5; tentative D call: TRBD1 (5 bases). CDR3 length equals 15 residues. Trimming shortened V by 7 bases and J by 4 bases, and 17 bases separated the two germline ends. The germline CDR1 and CDR2 sequences are LNHDA and SQIVND (reference sequence).

The chain uses TRBV28 and TRBJ1-2; TRBD1 matches 7 bases. The V gene end was trimmed by 11 bases and the J gene end by 7 bases; junction bases not matched to a gene: 10. This CDR3 is built from 12 residues. CDR1 MDHEN and CDR2 SYDVKM come from the germline V gene. The CDR3 is CASSGTVGGYTF. The CDR3 coding sequence is TGTGCCTCCTCCGGGACAGTGGGTGGCTACACCTTC.

The V call is TRBV7-8, the J call TRBJ2-3; 7 nucleotides match TRBD1. The trim removed 1 base at V and 2 bases at J, leaving 6 bases unmatched. Germline-derived CDR1 and CDR2 are SGHVS and FQNEAQ. The CDR3 consists of 16 residues. CDR3 coding DNA: TGTGCCAGCAGCTTAGAGGTGACAGGGAACACAGATACGCAGTATTTT. Translated: CASSLEVTGNTDTQYF. Full variable domain (rest looked up from reference TRBV7-8 and TRBJ2-3): GAGVSQSPRYKVAKRGQDVALRCDPISGHVSLFWYQQALGQGPEFLTYFQNEAQLDKSGLPSDRFFAERPEGSVSTLKIQRTQQEDSAVYLCASSLEVTGNTDTQYFGPGTRLTVL.